One and the same sample provided the 22 T cell receptor beta chains below, sequenced in a study of identical twins. TCRdb analysed the 5' RACE reads with MiXCR anew, one entry per CDR3 protein. Among 300,000 to 350,000 distinct CDR3 sequences listed, about 12% were seen once. The data were also submitted as part of a second study, on yellow fever vaccine responses in identical twins.

Specimen: CD8+ T cells sorted from blood. These receptors came from a woman aged 18-29 years in good health.

The chain recombines TRBV28 with TRBJ2-1; TRBD1 matches at 8 bases. Trimming took 5 bases from V and 10 from J; bases not matched to a gene: 10. This CDR3 contains 14 residues. The germline V gene encodes CDR1 MDHEN and CDR2 SYDVKM. The CDR3 region is CASSRDRTLQEQFF. In nucleotides, the CDR3 is TGTGCCAGCAGTAGGGACAGGACCCTTCAAGAGCAGTTCTTC.

This clonotype was picked up many times. The chain couples TRBV29-1 to TRBJ1-1; possible D gene TRBD1, 6 bases. This CDR3 has 15 amino acids. V lost 0 bases to trimming and J lost 4 bases, with 15 bases between them. CDR1 SQVTM and CDR2 ANQGSEA come from the germline V gene. The CDR3 DNA is TGCAGCGTTGAAGATCTTTTTGGGGGGCCCACTGAAGCTTTCTTT. This codes for CSVEDLFGGPTEAFF.

This clonotype was picked up a small number of times. V is TRBV5-1 and J is TRBJ2-1, with TRBD2 matching over 15 bases. The CDR3 runs 16 residues. Trimming cost V 3 bases and J 6 bases; bases outside gene matches: 4. In germline, CDR1 is SGHRS, CDR2 YFSETQ. In DNA form, the CDR3 reads TGCGCCAGCAGCTCGCCGGGACTAGCGGGAGGCAATGAGCAGTTCTTC. Its translation is CASSSPGLAGGNEQFF.

This clonotype was seen a handful of times. DNA for the CDR3: TGTGCCACCAGTGATTCGACAGGGCCCGGGGAGCTGTTTTTT. This codes for CATSDSTGPGELFF. The chain recombines TRBV24-1 with TRBJ2-2, with 7 bases fitting TRBD1. J was trimmed by 6 bases and V by 2 bases; bases with no gene match: 2. Germline-derived CDR1 and CDR2 are KGHDR and SFDVKD. The CDR3 is made up of 14 amino acids.

This clonotype was detected ten times or more. This chain connects TRBV12-3 or TRBV12-4 to TRBJ2-5; TRBD1 aligns across 7 bases. This CDR3 comprises 14 residues. Trimming cost V 6 bases and J 5 bases; bases outside gene matches: 9. CDR3 in amino acids: CASSFPGQQETQYF. CDR3 coding DNA: TGTGCCAGCAGCTTCCCGGGACAGCAGGAGACCCAGTACTTC.

This chain connects TRBV27 to TRBJ2-1, with D unclear. Trimming stripped 0 bases from V and 6 bases from J, with 15 bases between. This CDR3 region has 16 residues. Germline assignment: CDR1 MNHEY and CDR2 SMNVEV (reference sequence). The CDR3 sequence is CASSLSAGPITNEQFF. The CDR3 bases are TGTGCCAGCAGTTTATCGGCAGGCCCCATCACCAATGAGCAGTTCTTC.

A few counts support this clonotype. This chain links TRBV7-2 with TRBJ2-1; 9 positions match TRBD2. The CDR3 spans 11 residues. Germline V gene data show CDR1 as SGHTA and CDR2 as FQGNSA. Trimming took 7 bases from V and 13 from J; bases not matched to a gene: 5. DNA of the CDR3: TGTGCCAGCACCTTTAGCGGGAGCCAGTTCTTC. It translates to CASTFSGSQFF.

The gene calls are TRBV19 and TRBJ2-3; TRBD2 matches 11 bases. Germline V gene sequence: CDR1 LNHDA, CDR2 SQIVND (reference sequence). Unmatched junction bases numbered 1, after V lost 4 bases and J lost 1 base. This CDR3 contains 15 residues. The CDR3 spells CASSKGLAGTDTQYF. For the CDR3, the DNA is TGTGCCAGTAGTAAGGGACTAGCGGGCACAGATACGCAGTATTTT. Together with reference TRBV19 and TRBJ2-3, the CDR3 gives the full variable domain: DGGITQSPKYLFRKEGQNVTLSCEQNLNHDAMYWYRQDPGQGLRLIYYSQIVNDFQKGDIAEGYSVSREKKESFPLTVTSAQKNPTAFYLCASSKGLAGTDTQYFGPGTRLTVL.

This clonotype was seen only a few times. The V gene is TRBV5-1, the J gene TRBJ2-3; D unclear. Deletions cut 4 bases from V and 0 bases from J, with 3 bases between. This CDR3 contains 12 residues. CDR1 is SGHRS and CDR2 is YFSETQ in the germline V gene. Here the CDR3 reads CASSKSTDTQYF. CDR3 in DNA: TGCGCCAGCAGCAAAAGCACAGATACGCAGTATTTT.

This clonotype came up many times. V and J are TRBV7-9 and TRBJ1-1, with D maybe TRBD1 (6 bases). The CDR3 spans 14 residues. The V end lost 1 base, the J end lost 6 bases, and 12 bases lay between the germline ends. Germline V gene sequence: CDR1 SEHNR, CDR2 FQNEAQ (reference sequence). The CDR3 protein is CASSLVKGVAEAFF. In DNA, the CDR3 is TGTGCCAGCAGCTTAGTAAAGGGGGTAGCTGAAGCTTTCTTT.

Only a few counts were recorded for this clonotype. The rearrangement links TRBV27 to TRBJ2-1; D not resolved. With 8 bases removed from V and 0 bases from J, the gap between germline ends came to 5 bases. Per germline, CDR1 MNHEY and CDR2 SMNVEV (reference sequence). There are 12 residues in the CDR3. For the CDR3, the DNA is TGTGCCAGCGAAGGCTCCTACAATGAGCAGTTCTTC. It translates to CASEGSYNEQFF.

The V and J genes are TRBV29-1 and TRBJ2-7, with 8 nucleotides matching TRBD1. The germline V gene encodes CDR1 SQVTM and CDR2 ANQGSEA. V gave up 6 bases and J gave up 2 bases; unmatched junction bases: 6. The CDR3 runs 13 residues. CDR3 bases: TGCAGCGTGGCAGGACAGGGACCCTACGAGCAGTACTTC. This codes for CSVAGQGPYEQYF.

In this sample, this clonotype turned up a few times. The rearrangement links TRBV4-2 to TRBJ2-7; TRBD1 aligns across 9 bases. V gave up 4 bases and J gave up 4 bases; unmatched junction bases: 11. The CDR3 totals 16 residues. Germline values: CDR1 LGHNA, CDR2 YNFKEQ. The CDR3 loop is CASSLLGQGSSYEQYF. CDR3 nucleotides: TGTGCCAGCAGCCTCCTCGGACAGGGGTCTTCTTACGAGCAGTACTTC.

This clonotype was counted between two and nine times. The chain links TRBV7-8 to TRBJ1-5; 8 bases are shared with TRBD1. The CDR3 length is 15 residues. With 0 bases clipped from V and 6 bases from J, the junction kept 4 bases outside the gene matches. CDR1 is SGHVS, CDR2 FQNEAQ, per germline. CDR3 region: CASSLADRVPQPQHF. DNA for the CDR3: TGTGCCAGCAGCTTAGCGGACAGGGTGCCTCAGCCCCAGCATTTT.

The chain uses TRBV29-1 and TRBJ2-5, with a tentative D call TRBD1 (6 bases). The CDR3 consists of 12 residues. In germline, CDR1 is SQVTM, CDR2 ANQGSEA. The germline V and J ends were trimmed by 7 bases and 3 bases, with 12 bases remaining between them. As DNA, the CDR3 is TGCAGCGCTGCTAGGACAGAAGAGACCCAGTACTTC. Amino acids: CSAARTEETQYF.

This rearrangement joins TRBV10-3 to TRBJ1-2; no clear D. The ends were cut back, 9 bases at V and 6 bases at J, with 23 bases in the middle. The CDR3 extends over 15 amino acids. Germline loops: CDR1 ENHRY, CDR2 SYGVKD. The CDR3 nucleotides are TGTGCCATAGAAGATCCAGACCGGCTCGGCGATGGCTACACCTTC. Translating gives CAIEDPDRLGDGYTF.

V and J are TRBV2 and TRBJ2-2; D call uncertain. The CDR3 covers 14 residues. Germline V gene lookup returns CDR1 SNHLY and CDR2 FYNNEI. Trimming took off 1 base at V and 3 bases at J, with 6 bases between the two ends. The CDR3 sequence is CASSEGWYTGELFF. The CDR3 coding sequence is TGTGCCAGCAGTGAAGGGTGGTACACCGGGGAGCTGTTTTTT.

This clonotype was observed a few times. The chain couples TRBV6-5 to TRBJ2-1, with D hard to call. With 0 bases removed from V and 5 bases from J, the gap between germline ends came to 11 bases. This CDR3 is 15 amino acids long. The germline V gene has CDR1 MNHEY and CDR2 SVGAGI. CDR3 sequence (DNA): TGTGCCAGCAGTTACTCGATGCAGAGAGACAATGAGCAGTTCTTC. The encoded protein is CASSYSMQRDNEQFF.

Only a few counts were recorded for this clonotype. The V and J genes are TRBV6-1 and TRBJ1-3; D unclear. Germline assignment: CDR1 MNHNS and CDR2 SASEGT. The CDR3 has 14 amino acids. The V end lost 5 bases, the J end lost 0 bases, and 8 bases lay between the germline ends. DNA of the CDR3: TGTGCCAGCAGTCATATAAGCTCTGGAAACACCATATATTTT. As protein: CASSHISSGNTIYF.

This clonotype was seen more than once but under ten times. This chain joins TRBV6-2 or TRBV6-3 and TRBJ2-5; tentatively, D is TRBD1 or TRBD2 (5 bases each). From germline, CDR1 is MNHEY and CDR2 SVGEGT. The CDR3 spans 14 residues. The V gene lost 7 bases and the J gene lost 5 bases, with 17 bases spanning the gap. The CDR3 DNA reads as TGTGCCAGCACCAACTTGTCGGGGCTGGAGACCCAGTACTTC. This codes for CASTNLSGLETQYF.

The J gene is TRBJ1-2, the V gene TRBV4-1, with D maybe TRBD1 (5 bases). CDR1 and CDR2 (germline): MGHRA, YSYEKL. The V end was cut by 4 bases, the J end by 2 bases, with 14 bases between. The CDR3 contains 15 residues. The CDR3 region is CASSRNGGVNYGYTF. CDR3 in DNA: TGCGCCAGCAGCCGTAATGGGGGGGTGAACTATGGCTACACCTTC.

The V gene is TRBV4-2, the J gene TRBJ2-1; 8 nucleotides match TRBD1. Germline V gives CDR1 LGHNA, CDR2 YNFKEQ. The CDR3 is made up of 19 amino acids. V was clipped by 6 bases and J by 0 bases; unmatched bases: 16. CDR3 nucleotide sequence: TGTGCCAGCAGAAGACAGGGGTTATTCCCGATAAGCTCCTACAATGAGCAGTTCTTC. Translated, it gives CASRRQGLFPISSYNEQFF.